A selection of T cell receptor beta chains follows, all from one sample in a study of regulatory T cells in long-lasting Graves disease. MiXCR, applied by TCRdb to the multiplex PCR reads, yields one record per CDR3 protein. Among 350,000 to 500,000 distinct CDR3 sequences listed, 14% were seen once. The same data also contributed to another study, on T cells in Graves' hyperthyroidism and ophthalmopathy.

The sample here was peripheral blood mononuclear cells (PBMCs), taken at new diagnosis, from a patient treated with antithyroid drugs. The receptors derive from a woman in her forties or fifties with Graves disease. CDR3s include the opening cysteine and the closing phenylalanine or tryptophan. A D gene is named only where the DNA matches it firmly. The listing skips clone size in some rows; elsewhere it reads once, few, many or a size class.

size,D,J,V,DNA,CDR3
many,NA,TRBJ1-5,TRBV28,TGTGCCAGCAGCTATTCAATTAGACTTGCGCGGCCACTAAGCAATCAGCCCCAGCATTTT,CASSYSIRLARPLSNQPQHF
few,TRBD2,TRBJ2-1,TRBV20-1,TGCAGTGCTAGAGCCGGCGGTGTGTCTAGCGGGAGAAAGCAGTTCTTC,CSARAGGVSSGRKQFF
few,TRBD1,TRBJ2-2,TRBV7-7,TGTGCTAGCAGCCGCGGGACAGGGGACACCGGGGAGCTGTTTTTT,CASSRGTGDTGELFF
many,TRBD2,TRBJ2-3,TRBV7-2,TGTGCCAGCAGCTTACAACTAGCGGGAGGTGGGGCCACAGATACGCAGTATTTT,CASSLQLAGGGATDTQYF
many,TRBD1,TRBJ2-5,TRBV28,TGTGCCAGCAGTTTCCGACAGGGGGTGTACGGAGAGACCCAGTACTTC,CASSFRQGVYGETQYF
many,TRBD2,TRBJ2-3,TRBV7-9,TGTGCCAGCAGCTCAAATGCAGCGGGGTTAGATACGCAGTATTTT,CASSSNAAGLDTQYF
many,NA,TRBJ2-3,TRBV7-7,TGTGCCAGCAGCCCGGACGGATTTCGCACAGATACGCAGTATTTT,CASSPDGFRTDTQYF
many,NA,TRBJ1-5,TRBV28,TGTGCCAGCAGTCTTGACAGTTACAATCAGCCCCAGCATTTT,CASSLDSYNQPQHF
NA,NA,TRBJ2-3,TRBV12-3/TRBV12-4,TGTGCCAGCAGTTCCTATCAATCCCTCACAGATACGCAGTATTTT,CASSSYQSLTDTQYF
many,NA,TRBJ2-4,TRBV28,TGTGCCAGCAGTTTACGAGGCGGCCTTAAAAACATTCAGTACTTC,CASSLRGGLKNIQYF
many,NA,TRBJ1-1,TRBV28,TGTGCCAGCAGTTACCCCCGAACAGGGTTCGAATCTGAAGCTTTCTTT,CASSYPRTGFESEAFF
NA,TRBD1,TRBJ1-2,TRBV29-1,TGCAGCGTTGAAGGACAGGGGGCGGCTGGCTACACCTTC,CSVEGQGAAGYTF
few,TRBD1,TRBJ1-2,TRBV2,TGTGCCAGCAGTGTGTCAGTATCCCCCGACAGGGGGAATAGTGCTAACTATGGCTACACCTTC,CASSVSVSPDRGNSANYGYTF
few,NA,TRBJ1-5,TRBV6-2/TRBV6-3,TGTGCCAGCAGTGCAAACAGGAGCAATCAGCCCCAGCATTTT,CASSANRSNQPQHF
NA,NA,TRBJ2-1,TRBV9,TGTGCCAGCAGCGTAGGTACCCCCCTAGTTAATGAGCAGTTCTTC,CASSVGTPLVNEQFF
few,NA,TRBJ2-7,TRBV7-9,TGTGCCAGCACCAGAAGCCAGGGAGAAGAATACGAGCAGTACTTC,CASTRSQGEEYEQYF
NA,NA,TRBJ2-4,TRBV3-1,TGTGCCAGCAGCCAAGGCAGACCGACAGGATACTACAAAAACATTCAGTACTTC,CASSQGRPTGYYKNIQYF
NA,NA,TRBJ2-7,TRBV28,TGTGCCAGCAGCTCGACGGGGGTGGGGTCCTACGGGCAGTACTTC,CASSSTGVGSYGQYF
many,NA,TRBJ2-1,TRBV7-2,TGTGCCAGCAGCTTAGGGGCGGGGTTCCCCAATGAGCAGTTCTTC,CASSLGAGFPNEQFF
few,TRBD2,TRBJ2-3,TRBV4-1,TGCGCCAGCAGCCACGACAGACTAGCGAGGAGCACAGATACGCAGTATTTT,CASSHDRLARSTDTQYF
many,NA,TRBJ1-1,TRBV28,TGTGCCAGCAGTTTGCCCGGGAAGAGTGAAGCTTTCTTT,CASSLPGKSEAFF
many,TRBD1,TRBJ1-5,TRBV2,TGTGCCAGCACCCTTGAAACAGGGGCGCAGCCCCAGCATTTT,CASTLETGAQPQHF
many,NA,TRBJ1-4,TRBV5-6,TGTGCCAGCAGCAGAGGACAGTGGGGAAGGAAACTGTTTTTT,CASSRGQWGRKLFF
few,NA,TRBJ1-5,TRBV7-8,TGTGCCAGCAGCTCCAGAACAAAAACACAGCTCGAGCCCCAGCATTTT,CASSSRTKTQLEPQHF
many,TRBD2,TRBJ2-5,TRBV6-9,TGTGCCAGCAGTTCCCCTACTAGCGGGAGGGCAGGAGAGACCCAGTACTTC,CASSSPTSGRAGETQYF
few,NA,TRBJ2-7,TRBV5-1,TGCGCCAGCAGCTTAGAGTATACTGGCTACGAGCAGTACTTC,CASSLEYTGYEQYF
NA,TRBD2,TRBJ2-7,TRBV6-2/TRBV6-3,TGTGCCAGCAGAAGGAACGGGGGGTTAGGGGAGCAGTACTTC,CASRRNGGLGEQYF
many,NA,TRBJ2-3,TRBV5-1,TGCGCCAGCAGCTCGGGACATGCAGATACGCAGTATTTT,CASSSGHADTQYF
NA,TRBD2,TRBJ2-1,TRBV9,TGTGCCAGCAGCCCCCAACTAGCGGGAGTATTGTTTGAGCAGTTCTTC,CASSPQLAGVLFEQFF
many,NA,TRBJ2-1,TRBV2,TGTGCCAGCAGTGAATGGGAATACAATGAGCAGTTCTTC,CASSEWEYNEQFF